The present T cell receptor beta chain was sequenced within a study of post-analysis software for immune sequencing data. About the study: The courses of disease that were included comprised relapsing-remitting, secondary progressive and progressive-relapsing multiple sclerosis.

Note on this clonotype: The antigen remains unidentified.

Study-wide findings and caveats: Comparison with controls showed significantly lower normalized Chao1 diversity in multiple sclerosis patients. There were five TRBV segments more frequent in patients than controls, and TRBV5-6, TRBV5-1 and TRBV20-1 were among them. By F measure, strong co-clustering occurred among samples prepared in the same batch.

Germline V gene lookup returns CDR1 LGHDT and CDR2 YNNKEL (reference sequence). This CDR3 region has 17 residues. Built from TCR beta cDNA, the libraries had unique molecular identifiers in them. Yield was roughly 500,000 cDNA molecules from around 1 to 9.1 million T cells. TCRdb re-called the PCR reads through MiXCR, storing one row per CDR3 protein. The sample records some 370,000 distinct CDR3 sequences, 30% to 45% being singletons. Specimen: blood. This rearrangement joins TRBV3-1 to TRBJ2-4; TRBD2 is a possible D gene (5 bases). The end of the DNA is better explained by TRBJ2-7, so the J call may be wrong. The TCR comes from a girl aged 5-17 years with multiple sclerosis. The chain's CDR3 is CASSQAVGEAGEDEQYF. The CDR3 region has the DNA TGTGCCAGCAGCCAAGCAGTCGGGGAAGCAGGAGAGGACGAGCAGTACTTC.